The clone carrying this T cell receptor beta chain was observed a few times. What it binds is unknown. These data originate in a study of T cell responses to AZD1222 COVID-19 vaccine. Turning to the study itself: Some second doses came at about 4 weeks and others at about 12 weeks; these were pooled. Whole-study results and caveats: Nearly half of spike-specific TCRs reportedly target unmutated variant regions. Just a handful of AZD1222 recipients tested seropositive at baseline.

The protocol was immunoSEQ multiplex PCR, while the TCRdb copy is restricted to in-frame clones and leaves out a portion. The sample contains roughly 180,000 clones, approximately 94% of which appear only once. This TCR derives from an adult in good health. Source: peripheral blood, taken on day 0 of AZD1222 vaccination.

The DNA of the CDR3 is TGTGCCAGCAGGAGGGACAGCGGGGACGGCTACACCTTC. This encodes CASRRDSGDGYTF. The chain employs TRBV2 and TRBJ1-2; 7 positions agree with TRBD1. This CDR3 is 13 amino acids long. The germline CDR1 and CDR2 sequences are SNHLY and FYNNEI. Trimming took 6 bases from V and 8 from J; bases not matched to a gene: 9.